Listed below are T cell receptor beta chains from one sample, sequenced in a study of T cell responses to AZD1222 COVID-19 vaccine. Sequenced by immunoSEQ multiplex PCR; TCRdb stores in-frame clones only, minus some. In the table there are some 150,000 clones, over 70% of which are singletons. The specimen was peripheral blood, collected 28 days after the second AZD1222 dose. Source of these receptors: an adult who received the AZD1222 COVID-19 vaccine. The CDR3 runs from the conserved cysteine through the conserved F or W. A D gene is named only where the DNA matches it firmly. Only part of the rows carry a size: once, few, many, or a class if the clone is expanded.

TGTGCCAGCAGACAGGGACACTCTGGAAACACCATATATTTT,CASRQGHSGNTIYF,TRBV27,-,TRBJ1-3,-
TGTGCCAGCAGCCTCCGCCCAGCTGTGATCCTCGGCTCCTCCTACGAGCAGTACTTC,CASSLRPAVILGSSYEQYF,TRBV7-2,-,TRBJ2-7,-
TGTGCCAGCAGCCCCCGAGGGCGTGGTAGCAATGAGCAGTTCTTC,CASSPRGRGSNEQFF,TRBV7-3,-,TRBJ2-1,-
TGTGCCAGCAGCTTAGCGGGAGGGAAAAACAATGAGCAGTTCTTC,CASSLAGGKNNEQFF,TRBV7-9,-,TRBJ2-1,TRBD2
TGTGCCAGCACCCGAGGGGGTGGGGCCAACGTCCTGACTTTC,CASTRGGGANVLTF,TRBV25-1,-,TRBJ2-6,-
TGTGCCACCAGCAGAGTCCAGCTAGCGGGACAAGAGGCCCAGTACTTC,CATSRVQLAGQEAQYF,TRBV15,-,TRBJ2-5,TRBD2
TGTGCCAGCAGCTTTGGGGATACCTACGAGCAGTACTTC,CASSFGDTYEQYF,TRBV7-9,-,TRBJ2-7,-
TGTGCCAGCAGCTCCTTGGCGGGGCGCTACACCTTC,CASSSLAGRYTF,TRBV27,few,TRBJ1-2,-
TGTGCCAGCAGTGAACTGCGTTCGAACACTGAAGCTTTCTTT,CASSELRSNTEAFF,TRBV6-1,-,TRBJ1-1,-
TGTGCCACCGGCGGGGGCGCTGGGGCCAACGTCCTGACTTTC,CATGGGAGANVLTF,TRBV24-1,-,TRBJ2-6,-
TGTGCCAGCAGCTTAGTCCAAAACACTGAAGCTTTCTTT,CASSLVQNTEAFF,TRBV7-9,-,TRBJ1-1,-
TGTGCCAGCAGCCATCTCGTGGGGTACGATGGCTACACCTTC,CASSHLVGYDGYTF,TRBV3-1/TRBV3-2,once,TRBJ1-2,-
TGTGCGCACCCTCGCCGGGGAAGCGGCACAGATACGCAGTATTTT,CAHPRRGSGTDTQYF,TRBV7-7,-,TRBJ2-3,-
TGTGCCTGGAGTTTAGCGACCCCTACCGGGGAGCTGTTTTTT,CAWSLATPTGELFF,TRBV30,-,TRBJ2-2,-
TGTGCCACCTCCGGGACAGCGAATCAGCCCCAGCATTTT,CATSGTANQPQHF,TRBV28,-,TRBJ1-5,TRBD1
TGTGCCAGCAGCTTAGGGGACTACGAGCAGTACTTC,CASSLGDYEQYF,TRBV7-9,many,TRBJ2-7,-
TGTGCCAGCAGTGAAAGCGGGCATTCACCCCTCCACTTT,CASSESGHSPLHF,TRBV2,many,TRBJ1-6,-
TGTGCCAGCAGCTTCTTTGCGTCAGGGCCTCATACGCAGTATTTT,CASSFFASGPHTQYF,TRBV6-5,-,TRBJ2-3,-
TGTGCCAGCAGCTCCGGGACACCGGATACGCAGTATTTT,CASSSGTPDTQYF,TRBV27,-,TRBJ2-3,-
TGCGCCAGCAGGATTGGTCCGGGGGCCCCCGAGAACTATGGCTACACCTTC,CASRIGPGAPENYGYTF,TRBV4-1,-,TRBJ1-2,-
TGTGCCAGCAGCCCCCGAACGGGGACTGAGCAGTTCTTC,CASSPRTGTEQFF,TRBV11-3,-,TRBJ2-1,-
TGTGCCAGCAGTTTTGCCAGGGGCTCTGAAGCTTTCTTT,CASSFARGSEAFF,TRBV27,-,TRBJ1-1,-
TGTGCCAGCAGAATAACAGAGAACACTGAAGCTTTCTTT,CASRITENTEAFF,TRBV6-5,-,TRBJ1-1,-
TGTGCCACCAGTGACCCACTAGCGGTGCCGTACAATGAGCAGTTCTTC,CATSDPLAVPYNEQFF,TRBV24-1,-,TRBJ2-1,TRBD2
TGTGCCAGCAGCCCCCGGACAGGGGGACCCTACAATGAGCAGTTCTTC,CASSPRTGGPYNEQFF,TRBV5-6,-,TRBJ2-1,TRBD1
TGTGCCAGCAGCTTAGATGGGCTTGGATCCTACGAGCAGTACTTC,CASSLDGLGSYEQYF,TRBV7-9,-,TRBJ2-7,-
TGTGCCAGCAGGCCGGGACTAGCGGGCACCGGGGAGCTGTTTTTT,CASRPGLAGTGELFF,TRBV5-4,-,TRBJ2-2,TRBD2
TGTGCCAGCGGACTAGCGGGCACAGATACGCAGTATTTT,CASGLAGTDTQYF,TRBV19,-,TRBJ2-3,TRBD2
TGTGCCAGCAGCTTAGCATTGGAAAGTGAGCTGTACTTC,CASSLALESELYF,TRBV7-9,-,TRBJ2-7,-
TGTGCCAGCAGGCGTTTAGCGACAGCCTCCTACGAGCAGTACTTC,CASRRLATASYEQYF,TRBV11-2,-,TRBJ2-7,-
TGTGCCAGCAGCTTCCCCCTCAGGGGGCGAACCGGGGAGCTGTTTTTT,CASSFPLRGRTGELFF,TRBV5-8,many,TRBJ2-2,TRBD1
TGTGCCACCAGTGGGGACAGGGCTAGGGGTGAGCAGTTCTTC,CATSGDRARGEQFF,TRBV24-1,once,TRBJ2-1,TRBD1
TGCAGTGCTAGTGGGGCAGTCCCTGAAGCTTTCTTT,CSASGAVPEAFF,TRBV20-1,-,TRBJ1-1,-
TGTGCCAGCTTGAAACGGCGGGGGGCCTCTGGAAACACCATATATTTT,CASLKRRGASGNTIYF,TRBV5-6,-,TRBJ1-3,-
TGTGCCAGCACCGCGGACAGGGGCAATTCACCCCTCCACTTT,CASTADRGNSPLHF,TRBV9,-,TRBJ1-6,TRBD1
TGTGCCAGCAGCCCCGGAGAGGTTGAGACCCAGTACTTC,CASSPGEVETQYF,TRBV6-1,-,TRBJ2-5,-
TGCGCCAGCAGCCCGGGGGGCGGGATAGGCTTCGGCGAGCAGTACTTC,CASSPGGGIGFGEQYF,TRBV4-3,-,TRBJ2-7,-
TGTGCCACCAGTGAATCGGGACAGTATGATACGCAGTATTTT,CATSESGQYDTQYF,TRBV24-1,-,TRBJ2-3,TRBD1
TGTGCCAGCAGCCCAAGGGGGCTAGGAAACACCATATATTTT,CASSPRGLGNTIYF,TRBV13,-,TRBJ1-3,TRBD1
TGTGCCAGCAGCTCCTACCACCGACAGCCTAATCAGCCCCAGCATTTT,CASSSYHRQPNQPQHF,TRBV5-6,-,TRBJ1-5,-
TGCAGCGTTCGGGGACAGTACCAAGAGACCCAGTACTTC,CSVRGQYQETQYF,TRBV29-1,-,TRBJ2-5,TRBD1
TGTGCCAGCAATAGATACGGGGGGAGTGGAGAGACCCAGTACTTC,CASNRYGGSGETQYF,TRBV6-5,once,TRBJ2-5,TRBD2
TGTGCCAGCAGCTTAGAAGTGCGGGTCACTGAAGCTTTCTTT,CASSLEVRVTEAFF,TRBV7-2,-,TRBJ1-1,-
TGTGCCAGCTCCGATGGTCCGTCTAATGAAAAACTGTTTTTT,CASSDGPSNEKLFF,TRBV7-9,-,TRBJ1-4,-
TGCAGTGCTGGAACCCTTGAAGCTTTCTTT,CSAGTLEAFF,TRBV20-1,once,TRBJ1-1,-
TGTGCCAGCAGCGTTGGGGTTTTGGAGACCCAGTACTTC,CASSVGVLETQYF,TRBV9,-,TRBJ2-5,-
TGCAGTGCTTGGAGGGTTAATGAGCAGTTCTTC,CSAWRVNEQFF,TRBV20-1,-,TRBJ2-1,-
TGTGCCAGCAGCTTAGCCCTGGGGCAGCCCAATCAGCCCCAGCATTTT,CASSLALGQPNQPQHF,TRBV7-9,few,TRBJ1-5,-
TGTGCCAGCAGGAACGACGATCGGAATGAGCAGTTCTTC,CASRNDDRNEQFF,TRBV3-1/TRBV3-2,-,TRBJ2-1,-